Listed below are T cell receptor beta chains from one sample, sequenced in a study of OX40 agonist ivuxolimab in advanced cancers. Clones were read by immunoSEQ multiplex PCR, and TCRdb kept only the in-frame ones, dropping some. This table holds around 47,000 clones, more than 80% found once. Sequences were derived from CD4+ or CD8+ T cells sorted from blood, sampled in a trial of the OX40 agonist ivuxolimab. These receptors originate from an adult with an advanced solid tumor such as melanoma, head and neck, liver or kidney cancer. Both conserved end residues are part of each CDR3. D genes are given only for firm matches. Expanded clones get a size class; other rows say once, few or many, or leave the size out.

>NA|TRBV28|NA|TRBJ1-1
CASSLLSGYTEAFF
TGTGCCAGCAGTTTGCTTTCGGGGTACACTGAAGCTTTCTTT
>medium-sized|TRBV7-8|NA|TRBJ2-7
CASSLGGVAYEQYF
TGTGCCAGCAGCTTAGGCGGGGTTGCCTACGAGCAGTACTTC
>NA|TRBV7-2|TRBD2|TRBJ2-7
CASSKHGGSGGSRYF
TGTGCCAGCAGCAAACACGGGGGTAGCGGGGGGAGTCGGTACTTC
>few|TRBV19|NA|TRBJ1-1
CASSIGTEAFF
TGTGCCAGTAGTATCGGGACTGAAGCTTTCTTT
>NA|TRBV5-6|TRBD2|TRBJ2-7
CASRQLAGGPYEQYF
TGTGCCAGCAGACAACTAGCGGGAGGGCCCTACGAGCAGTACTTC
>NA|TRBV6-1|NA|TRBJ1-1
CASSEHLNTEAFF
TGTGCCAGCAGTGAACACTTGAACACTGAAGCTTTCTTT
>NA|TRBV28|NA|TRBJ2-6
CASSWGVSGANVLTF
TGTGCCAGCAGTTGGGGGGTGAGCGGGGCCAACGTCCTGACTTTC
>NA|TRBV6-1|NA|TRBJ2-7
CASSEGAGSAYEQYF
TGTGCCAGCAGTGAAGGAGCGGGCTCCGCCTACGAGCAGTACTTC
>NA|TRBV27|NA|TRBJ1-3
CASSQSPSGNTIYF
TGTGCCAGCAGTCAGAGCCCCTCTGGAAACACCATATATTTT
>NA|TRBV7-9|TRBD1|TRBJ2-2
CASSPRTGKERGELFF
TGTGCCAGCAGCCCCCGGACAGGGAAAGAAAGGGGGGAGCTGTTTTTT
>NA|TRBV11-3|NA|TRBJ2-5
CASSPFEETQYF
TGTGCCAGCAGCCCCTTTGAAGAGACCCAGTACTTC
>few|TRBV4-2|NA|TRBJ1-2
CASSHGPHYTF
TGTGCCAGCAGCCACGGTCCTCACTACACCTTC
>NA|TRBV6-5|NA|TRBJ2-7
CASSYRTYDEQYF
TGTGCCAGCAGTTACCGCACCTATGACGAGCAGTACTTC
>NA|TRBV7-6|NA|TRBJ2-5
CASSFLGRIPQETQYF
TGTGCCAGCAGCTTCCTCGGACGGATCCCTCAAGAGACCCAGTACTTC
>once|TRBV19|NA|TRBJ1-1
CATGPPNTEAFF
TGTGCCACAGGTCCCCCTAACACTGAAGCTTTCTTT
>NA|TRBV18|TRBD2|TRBJ2-7
CASSPNSGGATYEQYF
TGTGCCAGCTCACCAAACAGCGGGGGGGCGACCTACGAGCAGTACTTC
>once|TRBV6-1|NA|TRBJ2-7
CASNEGGDEQYF
TGTGCCAGCAATGAAGGGGGGGACGAGCAGTACTTC
>NA|TRBV28|TRBD1|TRBJ1-2
CGKPTGGLYGYTF
TGTGGCAAACCCACAGGGGGTTTATATGGCTACACCTTC
>NA|TRBV7-8|NA|TRBJ2-5
CASSSLTTNEGIQETQYF
TGTGCCAGCAGCTCCCTGACTACTAATGAAGGCATACAAGAGACCCAGTACTTC
>NA|TRBV27|NA|TRBJ2-7
CASSLSGFSYEQYF
TGTGCCAGCAGTTTATCGGGGTTCTCCTACGAGCAGTACTTC
>NA|TRBV9|NA|TRBJ2-1
CASSVAAQPYNEQFF
TGTGCCAGCAGCGTCGCCGCCCAACCTTACAATGAGCAGTTCTTC
>NA|TRBV5-5|NA|TRBJ2-1
CASSTDWGDEQFF
TGTGCCAGCAGCACTGACTGGGGCGATGAGCAGTTCTTC
>NA|TRBV5-6|TRBD2|TRBJ2-3
CASSTGLEFTDTQYF
TGTGCCAGCAGCACGGGACTAGAGTTCACAGATACGCAGTATTTT
>once|TRBV29-1|TRBD2|TRBJ2-3
CSVLGLAGGSTDTQYF
TGCAGCGTCTTGGGACTAGCGGGGGGAAGCACAGATACGCAGTATTTT
>NA|TRBV28|NA|TRBJ2-5
CASSFIADQETQYF
TGTGCCAGCAGTTTTATAGCGGACCAAGAGACCCAGTACTTC
>NA|TRBV5-1|TRBD2|TRBJ2-5
CASSFLPTSGQETQYF
TGCGCCAGCAGCTTTTTACCGACTAGCGGCCAAGAGACCCAGTACTTC
>NA|TRBV27|NA|TRBJ2-1
CASSLSIGPSEQFF
TGTGCCAGCAGTTTATCGATAGGCCCCAGTGAGCAGTTCTTC
>NA|TRBV5-1|TRBD1|TRBJ1-1
CASSLGRGGIEAFF
TGCGCCAGCAGCTTGGGCAGGGGGGGGATTGAAGCTTTCTTT
>NA|TRBV27|NA|TRBJ2-7
CASWGPYEQYF
TGTGCCAGTTGGGGCCCCTACGAGCAGTACTTC
>NA|TRBV5-4|NA|TRBJ2-6
CASSVLSSGANVLTF
TGTGCCAGCAGCGTCCTGAGCTCTGGGGCCAACGTCCTGACTTTC
>once|TRBV10-2|TRBD1|TRBJ2-7
CASSATGGISEQYF
TGCGCCAGCAGTGCGACAGGGGGCATAAGCGAGCAGTACTTC
>NA|TRBV19|NA|TRBJ2-7
CASSPGLEQYF
TGTGCCAGCAGTCCTGGGCTCGAGCAGTACTTC
>NA|TRBV11-3|NA|TRBJ2-3
CASRHSGGAFTDTQYF
TGTGCCAGCAGGCATTCGGGCGGGGCCTTCACAGATACGCAGTATTTT
>NA|TRBV7-9|NA|TRBJ2-2
CALPVHWDTGELFF
TGTGCCCTTCCCGTCCACTGGGACACCGGGGAGCTGTTTTTT
>NA|TRBV2|NA|TRBJ2-3
CASSDPSSTDTQYF
TGTGCCAGCAGTGATCCTTCTAGCACAGATACGCAGTATTTT
>NA|TRBV7-9|TRBD1|TRBJ1-1
CASSRTGGLNTEAFF
TGTGCCAGCAGCAGGACAGGGGGTTTGAACACTGAAGCTTTCTTT
>NA|TRBV11-2|TRBD2|TRBJ2-1
CASTPFSGGSSYNEQFF
TGTGCCAGCACCCCCTTTTCCGGCGGGAGCTCCTACAATGAGCAGTTCTTC
>NA|TRBV7-2|TRBD2|TRBJ2-4
CASSSRGGNIQYF
TGTGCCAGCAGCTCTCGGGGGGGAAACATTCAGTACTTC
>NA|TRBV6-6|NA|TRBJ2-1
CASSPGLYNEQFF
TGTGCCAGCAGTCCGGGACTCTACAATGAGCAGTTCTTC
>NA|TRBV4-1|NA|TRBJ2-5
CASSPPLGGSETQYF
TGCGCCAGCAGCCCCCCTTTAGGGGGGTCGGAGACCCAGTACTTC
>NA|TRBV30|TRBD1|TRBJ2-3
CASNLDRADTQYF
TGTGCCTCAAACCTGGACAGGGCAGATACGCAGTATTTT
>NA|TRBV6-5|NA|TRBJ2-7
CASSSGLLGEQYF
TGTGCCAGCAGTTCGGGACTTCTGGGGGAGCAGTACTTC
>NA|TRBV4-1|NA|TRBJ2-2
CASSLLNGGATAGELFF
TGCGCCAGCAGCCTTCTTAACGGGGGCGCGACAGCAGGGGAGCTGTTTTTT
>NA|TRBV21-1|NA|TRBJ1-2
CASSSKLIKVCTYGYTF
TGTGCCAGCAGCAGTAAATTAATTAAAGTGTGTACCTATGGCTACACCTTC
>NA|TRBV7-6|TRBD1|TRBJ1-1
CASTPTGTSVDTEAFF
TGTGCCAGCACCCCGACAGGGACCTCAGTGGACACTGAAGCTTTCTTT
>NA|TRBV11-3|NA|TRBJ2-1
CASSLDNGRTGFF
TGTGCCAGCAGCTTAGATAATGGCCGGACGGGGTTCTTC
>NA|TRBV5-1|NA|TRBJ2-7
CASSLRATGTYEQYF
TGCGCCAGCAGCTTAAGGGCGACTGGGACCTACGAGCAGTACTTC
>once|TRBV18|NA|TRBJ2-7
CASSPAQANEQYF
TGTGCCAGCTCACCGGCTCAGGCTAACGAGCAGTACTTC
>NA|TRBV6-5|NA|TRBJ2-1
CASSYSKDWNEQFF
TGTGCCAGCAGTTACTCAAAGGACTGGAATGAGCAGTTCTTC
>NA|TRBV5-1|NA|TRBJ2-1
CASPRPGAPNEQFF
TGCGCCAGCCCGCGCCCGGGGGCGCCCAATGAGCAGTTCTTC
>NA|TRBV25-1|NA|TRBJ1-2
CASSVLANYGYTF
TGTGCCAGCAGTGTCCTAGCTAACTATGGCTACACCTTC
>NA|TRBV28|TRBD1|TRBJ1-1
CASRSTGEILGQAFF
TGTGCCAGCAGATCTACAGGGGAAATACTGGGACAGGCTTTCTTT
>NA|TRBV5-8|NA|TRBJ1-2
CASSKTTGFGYTF
TGTGCCAGCAGCAAAACTACAGGGTTTGGCTACACCTTC
>NA|TRBV19|NA|TRBJ1-5
CASSIVVMSQPQHF
TGTGCCAGTAGTATAGTCGTAATGAGTCAGCCCCAGCATTTT